The rows below give T cell receptor beta chains drawn from one sample of a study of T cell responses to AZD1222 COVID-19 vaccine. TCRdb's table, derived via immunoSEQ multiplex PCR, lists solely in-frame clones and lacks some. The sample shows almost 70,000 clones, approximately 82% of them seen only once. The material sequenced was peripheral blood, taken 28 days after the second AZD1222 dose. The receptor source for this set is an adult who received the AZD1222 COVID-19 vaccine. CDR3s include the opening cysteine and the closing phenylalanine or tryptophan. Each record gives: V gene, clone size, J gene, D gene, CDR3 protein, CDR3 DNA. A D gene is named only where the DNA matches it firmly. The listing skips clone size in some rows; elsewhere it reads once, few, many or a size class.

TRBV15	.	TRBJ2-5	.	CATSEDYYQETQYF	TGTGCCACCAGCGAAGACTATTACCAAGAGACCCAGTACTTC
TRBV18	.	TRBJ2-1	.	CASSPWAGESYNEQFF	TGTGCCAGCTCACCCTGGGCAGGGGAGTCCTACAATGAGCAGTTCTTC
TRBV28	.	TRBJ2-4	.	CASSLTENIQYF	TGTGCCAGCAGTTTAACCGAGAACATTCAGTACTTC
TRBV1	.	TRBJ2-1	.	CTSSLEGGPHNEQFF	TGCACCAGCAGCCTCGAGGGAGGTCCCCACAATGAGCAGTTCTTC
TRBV24-1	.	TRBJ1-5	.	CATSEGGHNQPQHF	TGTGCCACCAGCGAGGGGGGCCACAATCAGCCCCAGCATTTT
TRBV7-2	.	TRBJ1-3	.	CASSSRTAYSGNTIYF	TGTGCCAGCAGCTCCCGGACAGCCTACTCTGGAAACACCATATATTTT
TRBV12-3/TRBV12-4	.	TRBJ1-2	TRBD1	CASQTGNYGYTF	TGTGCCAGCCAGACAGGGAACTATGGCTACACCTTC
TRBV7-3	.	TRBJ1-1	.	CASSLLMNTEAFF	TGTGCCAGCAGCCTCCTGATGAACACTGAAGCTTTCTTT
TRBV27	few	TRBJ1-1	.	CASSTDERTGEAFF	TGTGCCAGCAGTACCGACGAGAGGACGGGTGAAGCTTTCTTT
TRBV25-1	.	TRBJ2-1	.	CASWRSNEQFF	TGTGCCAGTTGGCGTTCGAATGAGCAGTTCTTC
TRBV6-6	.	TRBJ1-5	TRBD1	CARGTAENFSNQPQHF	TGTGCCAGAGGGACAGCGGAAAACTTTAGCAATCAGCCCCAGCATTTT
TRBV29-1	.	TRBJ1-2	.	CSVGLDSLYGYTF	TGCAGCGTTGGATTGGACAGTCTCTATGGCTACACCTTC
TRBV5-1	.	TRBJ1-6	.	CASSYRDGYNSPLHF	TGCGCCAGCAGCTACCGGGACGGATATAATTCACCCCTCCACTTT
TRBV6-1	.	TRBJ1-1	.	CASSEGGGSNTEAFF	TGTGCCAGCAGTGAAGGTGGGGGATCGAACACTGAAGCTTTCTTT
TRBV6-5	.	TRBJ2-7	.	CASSPTWSGLYEQYF	TGTGCCAGCAGCCCCACTTGGTCTGGGCTCTACGAGCAGTACTTC
TRBV7-2	.	TRBJ1-5	TRBD1	CASSLDTGGNQPQHF	TGTGCCAGCAGCCTAGATACAGGGGGCAATCAGCCCCAGCATTTT
TRBV5-1	.	TRBJ2-7	.	CASRSLAESYEQYF	TGCGCCAGCAGGTCGCTAGCAGAGTCCTACGAGCAGTACTTC
TRBV7-6	.	TRBJ1-1	.	CASSPRPSYGTEAFF	TGTGCCAGCAGCCCCCGTCCTTCATATGGCACTGAAGCTTTCTTT
TRBV6-5	medium-sized	TRBJ1-4	.	CASKQFGSEKLFF	TGTGCCAGCAAACAATTTGGTTCTGAAAAACTGTTTTTT
TRBV28	.	TRBJ2-3	TRBD2	CASSQTSGSPANTDTQYF	TGTGCCAGCAGCCAGACTAGCGGGAGCCCCGCCAACACAGATACGCAGTATTTT
TRBV27	.	TRBJ2-2	.	CASSSDRPNTGELFF	TGTGCCAGCAGTTCAGACAGGCCGAACACCGGGGAGCTGTTTTTT
TRBV3-1/TRBV3-2	.	TRBJ2-1	.	CASSQDQNEQFF	TGTGCCAGCAGCCAAGATCAAAATGAGCAGTTCTTC
TRBV28	.	TRBJ1-1	.	CASSPRARRLDTEAFF	TGTGCCAGCTCCCCCCGGGCTCGCCGTTTGGACACTGAAGCTTTCTTT
TRBV5-6	once	TRBJ2-3	.	CASSLWARRITDTQYF	TGTGCCAGCAGCTTGTGGGCGAGGAGGATCACAGATACGCAGTATTTT
TRBV12-3/TRBV12-4	.	TRBJ2-3	.	CASVPQGTDTQYF	TGTGCCAGCGTCCCTCAGGGCACAGATACGCAGTATTTT
TRBV11-3	once	TRBJ1-1	.	CASSLDWEGTEAFF	TGTGCCAGCAGCTTAGATTGGGAGGGCACTGAAGCTTTCTTT
TRBV7-9	.	TRBJ2-1	.	CASSPGTDADEQFF	TGTGCCAGCAGCCCCGGGACTGATGCTGATGAGCAGTTCTTC
TRBV5-8	.	TRBJ2-2	.	CASTGLGTGELFF	TGTGCCAGCACCGGTCTTGGCACCGGGGAGCTGTTTTTT
TRBV5-3	.	TRBJ2-2	.	CYPGGPTGELFF	TGTTACCCGGGCGGACCCACCGGGGAGCTGTTTTTT
TRBV6-5	.	TRBJ2-3	.	CASSLTGPDTQYF	TGTGCCAGCAGTCTTACAGGGCCAGATACGCAGTATTTT
TRBV27	once	TRBJ1-1	.	CASSSWAGLGGTEAFF	TGTGCCAGCAGTTCGTGGGCGGGACTCGGCGGGACTGAAGCTTTCTTT
TRBV20-1	.	TRBJ1-2	TRBD1	CSASRPGQGALTGYTF	TGCAGTGCTAGTAGACCGGGACAGGGGGCGCTAACCGGCTACACCTTC
TRBV6-5	once	TRBJ1-2	.	CASSYSGGHYGYTF	TGTGCCAGCAGTTACTCGGGGGGGCACTATGGCTACACCTTC
TRBV15	.	TRBJ1-2	.	CATSDVHYGYTF	TGTGCCACCAGCGACGTGCACTATGGCTACACCTTC
TRBV5-1	.	TRBJ1-1	.	CASSRTAATEAFF	TGCGCCAGCAGCCGGACAGCGGCCACTGAAGCTTTCTTT
TRBV6-5	.	TRBJ1-5	.	CASRRRFSNQPQHF	TGTGCCAGCAGACGAAGATTTAGCAATCAGCCCCAGCATTTT
TRBV27	.	TRBJ1-1	TRBD1	CASSSDRGATEAFF	TGTGCCAGCAGTTCGGACAGGGGGGCCACTGAAGCTTTCTTT
TRBV14	.	TRBJ2-7	.	CASSLFGGAPYEQYF	TGTGCCAGCAGCCTCTTTGGGGGGGCCCCCTACGAGCAGTACTTC
TRBV6-6	.	TRBJ1-5	.	CASSLRGSRIYSNQPQHF	TGTGCCAGCAGTCTACGGGGGTCTCGGATCTATAGCAATCAGCCCCAGCATTTT
TRBV5-4	.	TRBJ2-1	TRBD2	CASSYTSGRDYNEQFF	TGTGCCAGCAGCTACACTAGCGGGCGGGACTACAATGAGCAGTTCTTC
TRBV7-2	.	TRBJ2-6	.	CASSLVGDSGANVLTF	TGTGCCAGCAGCTTAGTAGGTGATTCTGGGGCCAACGTCCTGACTTTC
TRBV27	.	TRBJ1-5	TRBD1	CASSFSGTGVNQPQHF	TGTGCCAGCAGTTTCTCCGGGACAGGGGTCAATCAGCCCCAGCATTTT
TRBV14	once	TRBJ2-5	.	CASSQDSGKETQYF	TGTGCCAGCAGCCAAGACTCAGGGAAAGAGACCCAGTACTTC
TRBV4-1	.	TRBJ1-4	.	CASSQVGGGPTNEKLFF	TGCGCCAGCAGCCAAGTCGGGGGGGGGCCAACTAATGAAAAACTGTTTTTT
TRBV9	.	TRBJ2-3	.	CASSVVSGDTQYF	TGTGCCAGCAGCGTAGTATCGGGGGATACGCAGTATTTT
TRBV7-9	.	TRBJ1-6	.	CASSLPVDSPLHF	TGTGCCAGCAGCTTACCAGTAGATTCACCCCTCCACTTT
TRBV4-1	few	TRBJ1-6	.	CASSQGFNSPLHF	TGCGCCAGCAGCCAAGGATTCAATTCACCCCTCCACTTT
TRBV6-6	.	TRBJ1-2	.	CASSPRGSWYGYTF	TGTGCCAGCAGTCCCCGGGGGTCCTGGTATGGCTACACCTTC
TRBV3-1/TRBV3-2	.	TRBJ2-1	TRBD2	CASSQMTSGGEQFF	TGTGCCAGCAGCCAAATGACTAGCGGGGGTGAGCAGTTCTTC
TRBV5-6	.	TRBJ1-2	.	CASSLGRYNYGYTF	TGTGCCAGCAGCCTCGGACGGTATAACTATGGCTACACCTTC
TRBV30	.	TRBJ1-2	TRBD1	CAWSTGTGYGYTF	TGTGCCTGGAGTACCGGGACAGGATATGGCTACACCTTC
TRBV4-1	many	TRBJ2-5	.	CASSRLFRMRGQETQYF	TGCGCCAGCAGCCGGTTATTCAGGATGAGGGGCCAAGAGACCCAGTACTTC
TRBV5-1	.	TRBJ2-1	TRBD2	CASSLDSGGAGEQFF	TGCGCCAGCAGCTTGGACAGCGGGGGGGCCGGAGAGCAGTTCTTC